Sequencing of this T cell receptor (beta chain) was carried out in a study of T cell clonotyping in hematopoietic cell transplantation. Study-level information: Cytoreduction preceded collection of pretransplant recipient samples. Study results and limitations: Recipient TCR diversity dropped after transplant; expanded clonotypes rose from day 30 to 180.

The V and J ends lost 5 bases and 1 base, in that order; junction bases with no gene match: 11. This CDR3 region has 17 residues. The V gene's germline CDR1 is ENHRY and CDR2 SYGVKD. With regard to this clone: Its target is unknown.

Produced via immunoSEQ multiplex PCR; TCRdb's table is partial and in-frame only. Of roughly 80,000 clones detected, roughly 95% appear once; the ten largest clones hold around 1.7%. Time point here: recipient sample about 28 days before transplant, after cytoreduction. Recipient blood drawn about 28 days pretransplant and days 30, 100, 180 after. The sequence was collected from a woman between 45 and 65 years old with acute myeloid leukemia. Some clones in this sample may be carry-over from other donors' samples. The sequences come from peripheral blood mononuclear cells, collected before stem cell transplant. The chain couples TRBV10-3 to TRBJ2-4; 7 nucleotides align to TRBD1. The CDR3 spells CAISKNSPGQAKNIQYF. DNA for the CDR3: TGTGCCATCAGTAAGAACAGTCCGGGACAGGCCAAAAACATTCAGTACTTC.